One sample yielded the 8 T cell receptor beta chains listed below, sequenced in a study of T cell changes during pregnancy in multiple sclerosis. Using immunoSEQ multiplex PCR, the repertoire was profiled, and TCRdb retains in-frame clones only, with some absent. The sample carries about 40,000 clones, about 92% recorded once. The source was CD8+ T cells from peripheral blood mononuclear cells, collected in the third trimester of pregnancy. These receptors were taken from a female donor with multiple sclerosis, enrolled in a pregnancy study.

This rearrangement joins TRBV9 to TRBJ2-1; D possibly corresponds to TRBD1 (5 bases). CDR1 is SGDLS, CDR2 YYNGEE, per germline. Trimming removed 0 bases at V and 3 bases at J, with 13 bases between. The CDR3 totals 16 residues. The CDR3 DNA is TGTGCCAGCAGCGTAGAAGGGGCCGGGTACTACAATGAGCAGTTCTTC. Its translation is CASSVEGAGYYNEQFF.

The chain employs TRBV30 and TRBJ2-2, with D tentatively TRBD1 (6 bases). With 3 bases removed from V and 8 bases from J, the gap between germline ends came to 19 bases. The CDR3 is made up of 15 amino acids. CDR1 and CDR2 (germline): GTSNPN, SVGIG (reference sequence). The CDR3 reads CAWRSGDGQLGELFF. CDR3 coding DNA: TGTGCCTGGAGATCAGGGGACGGCCAACTGGGGGAGCTGTTTTTT.

The chain has TRBV19 and TRBJ2-3; D is possibly TRBD1 (8 bases). Looked up from germline, CDR1 is LNHDA and CDR2 is SQIVND (reference sequence). The V end was cut by 6 bases, the J end by 3 bases, with 13 bases between. CDR3 length equals 14 residues. Here the CDR3 reads CASRDREGTDTQYF. The CDR3 DNA is TGTGCCAGTAGGGACAGGGAGGGGACAGATACGCAGTATTTT.

V is TRBV27 and J is TRBJ1-4, with TRBD1 matching over 9 bases. The CDR3 runs to 12 residues. Looked up from germline, CDR1 is MNHEY and CDR2 is SMNVEV (reference sequence). The V segment lost 6 bases and the J segment 13 bases; nucleotides outside the gene matches: 6. CDR3 sequence: CASSSGQGALFF. CDR3 sequence (DNA): TGTGCCAGCAGCTCGGGACAGGGAGCACTGTTTTTT.

The J gene is TRBJ1-6, the V gene TRBV2, with TRBD1 as a possible D gene (5 bases). This CDR3 spans 13 amino acids. Germline V CDR1 and CDR2: SNHLY, FYNNEI. Trimming stripped 4 bases from V and 7 bases from J, with 8 bases between. CDR3 in DNA: TGTGCCAGCAGTGCACCAGGGAATTCACCCCTCCACTTT. Encoded protein: CASSAPGNSPLHF. The full variable domain, with the rest looked up from reference TRBV2 and TRBJ1-6, is EPEVTQTPSHQVTQMGQEVILRCVPISNHLYFYWYRQILGQKVEFLVSFYNNEISEKSEIFDDQFSVERPDGSNFTLKIRSTKLEDSAMYFCASSAPGNSPLHFGNGTRLTVT.

The V call is TRBV19, the J call TRBJ1-2; possible D gene TRBD1, 5 bases. Trimming left V 10 bases short and J 2 bases short, with 14 bases between. The CDR3 sequence is 13 residues long. Looked up from germline, CDR1 is LNHDA and CDR2 is SQIVND (reference sequence). The CDR3 coding sequence is TGTGCCACCAATCCTGGGGGGAACTATGGCTACACCTTC. This translates into CATNPGGNYGYTF.

The rearrangement uses TRBV11-3 and TRBJ2-2, with D possibly TRBD2 on 5 matching bases. Trimming removed 5 bases at V and 3 bases at J, with 10 bases between. The CDR3 contains 14 residues. Germline V gene lookup returns CDR1 SGHNT and CDR2 YENEEA. This CDR3 reads CASSPRTYTGELFF. The CDR3 coding sequence is TGTGCCAGCAGCCCGCGGACTTACACCGGGGAGCTGTTTTTT.

This chain uses TRBV5-4 with TRBJ2-1; D perhaps matches TRBD2 (6 bases). This CDR3 spans 15 amino acids. The ends were cut back, 4 bases at V and 1 base at J, with 12 bases in the middle. Germline CDR1 reads SGHNT; CDR2 reads YYREEE (reference sequence). CDR3 region: CASSGEAGSYNEQFF. The CDR3 region has the DNA TGTGCCAGCAGCGGCGAGGCGGGGTCCTACAATGAGCAGTTCTTC.